This T cell receptor beta chain was identified in a study of blood T cells in healthy people across ages. A sample-barcoded 5' primer and a J-beta primer mix were used in a second PCR of roughly 7 to 12 cycles. MiXCR, applied by TCRdb to the 5' RACE reads, yields one record per CDR3 protein. This sample has 650,000 to 1,000,000 distinct CDR3 sequences, with about 46% found just once. The CDR3 contains 14 residues. The germline gives CDR1 KGHDR, CDR2 SFDVKD. Deletions cut 4 bases from V and 3 bases from J, with 9 bases between. This clonotype was detected many times. What it binds is not known. Regarding the study as a whole: Estimated diversity that came from one million T cells was considered an underestimate. A roughly linear age-dependent decrease characterized TCR beta diversity per million T cells. In the absence of known donor CMV status, changes in expanded clonotypes were possibly confounded.

Donors each provided 8 to 10 milliliters of peripheral blood. This receptor was obtained from a man of 80 years or more in good health. This chain connects TRBV24-1 to TRBJ2-1; no firm D call. The specimen was blood. In DNA, the CDR3 is TGTGCCACCAGTGAGTCCGACTTCTACAATGAGCAGTTCTTC. Translation: CATSESDFYNEQFF.